The rows below give T cell receptor beta chains drawn from one sample of a study of blood T cell repertoires in COVID-19. Produced via immunoSEQ multiplex PCR; TCRdb's table is partial and in-frame only. The data show just under 70,000 clones, 86% seen once. The sequencing sample was made of peripheral blood. The receptors shown here come from a man aged 25-45 years with acute or convalescent COVID-19. Each CDR3 is given with its conserved first and last residue. The D gene is left open where the match is weak. Clone sizes are given selectively: once, few, many, or a class where the clone is expanded.

>TRBV6-1|-|few|TRBJ1-2
TGTGCCAGCAGTGAAGCAGGAGTCATCTATGGCTACACCTTC
CASSEAGVIYGYTF
>TRBV28|-|-|TRBJ1-1
TGTGCCAGCATCACGGGGGGCGGGCGCACTGAAGCTTTCTTT
CASITGGGRTEAFF
>TRBV4-2|-|-|TRBJ1-2
TGTGCCAGCAGCCAAGATCCGAGGTCTACCAACTATGGCTACACCTTC
CASSQDPRSTNYGYTF
>TRBV4-1|-|-|TRBJ1-4
TGCGCCAGCAGCCAAACTAGTTACCGGGAAAAACTGTTTTTT
CASSQTSYREKLFF
>TRBV9|-|-|TRBJ1-1
TGTGCCAGCAGCGTAGCTGGACAGATGAACACTGAAGCTTTCTTT
CASSVAGQMNTEAFF
>TRBV6-5|-|few|TRBJ2-1
TGTGCCAGCAGGGGCAGGGTGGGTGAGCAGTTCTTC
CASRGRVGEQFF
>TRBV30|-|few|TRBJ1-1
TGTGCCTGGAGTCTTACAGCTGGAGAAGCTTTCTTT
CAWSLTAGEAFF
>TRBV27|-|-|TRBJ2-2
TGTGCCAGCAGTTCGCAGGGCATGGCCGGGGAGCTGTTTTTT
CASSSQGMAGELFF
>TRBV5-4|TRBD2|-|TRBJ2-3
TGTGCCAGCAGGGTGGGACTAGGGACAGATACGCAGTATTTT
CASRVGLGTDTQYF
>TRBV19|-|-|TRBJ2-1
TGTGCCAGTAGCCTCACAGGGCATTCCTACAATGAGCAGTTCTTC
CASSLTGHSYNEQFF
>TRBV6-1|-|-|TRBJ2-3
TGTGCCAGCAGTGATAGACGGCCGCCAGGAGATACGCAGTATTTT
CASSDRRPPGDTQYF
>TRBV18|-|-|TRBJ1-3
TGTGCCAGCTCACCACAGGAGGGCTCCGGAAACACCATATATTTT
CASSPQEGSGNTIYF
>TRBV4-2|-|-|TRBJ2-7
TGTGCCAGCAGCCAAGGGACTGTTACCTCCTACGAGCAGTACTTC
CASSQGTVTSYEQYF
>TRBV18|TRBD2|-|TRBJ2-2
TGTGCCAGCTCCCCGACTAGCGGGGCGAACACCGGGGAGCTGTTTTTT
CASSPTSGANTGELFF
>TRBV25-1|-|-|TRBJ1-2
TGTGCCAGCAGTGCCTCGCTCCATCCAGATGGCTACACCTTC
CASSASLHPDGYTF
>TRBV28|TRBD1|-|TRBJ1-6
TGTGCCAGCAGTACCGGGACAGGGGGCTCACCCCTCCACTTT
CASSTGTGGSPLHF
>TRBV19|-|-|TRBJ1-1
TGTGCCAGTAGGGGATTAGCGGGGAGGAACACTGAAGCTTTCTTT
CASRGLAGRNTEAFF
>TRBV18|-|few|TRBJ1-3
TGTGCCAGCTCGCCTCGGGACTCAGGATACTCTGGAAACACCATATATTTT
CASSPRDSGYSGNTIYF
>TRBV6-5|-|-|TRBJ2-1
TGTGCCAGCAGTTACGGAAGGGGCTCCTACAATGAGCAGTTCTTC
CASSYGRGSYNEQFF
>TRBV7-8|TRBD2|-|TRBJ2-2
TGTGCCAGCAGCCCCAAGTTTATGGGGACTATTAACACCGGGGAGCTGTTTTTT
CASSPKFMGTINTGELFF
>TRBV9|-|once|TRBJ2-2
TGTGCCAGCAGCGCGGCGGTCCTATTCTCGAACACCGGGGAGCTGTTTTTT
CASSAAVLFSNTGELFF
>TRBV11-2|TRBD1|few|TRBJ2-3
TGTGCCAGCGGGACAGGGGGGGCAGATACGCAGTATTTT
CASGTGGADTQYF
>TRBV5-1|-|-|TRBJ1-6
TGCGCCAGCAGCGGAAGGGCGGGGGGAAATTCACCCCTCCACTTT
CASSGRAGGNSPLHF
>TRBV27|-|-|TRBJ2-7
TGTGCCAGCAGTTTACGGGGAACCTACGAGCAGTACTTC
CASSLRGTYEQYF
>TRBV27|TRBD2|-|TRBJ2-3
TGTGCCAGCAGTGTCCGACTAGCGACTAGCACAGATACGCAGTATTTT
CASSVRLATSTDTQYF
>TRBV7-2|TRBD2|-|TRBJ2-1
TGTGCCAGCAGCCTCGGACTAGCGGGACCCAATGAGCAGTTCTTC
CASSLGLAGPNEQFF
>TRBV7-2|-|-|TRBJ1-6
TGTGCCAGCAGCGTACAGGGAGCGGGGTATAATTCACCCCTCCACTTT
CASSVQGAGYNSPLHF
>TRBV6-6|TRBD2|-|TRBJ2-7
TGTGCCAGCAGTTACGGGCTAGCGGACAACGAGCAGTACTTC
CASSYGLADNEQYF
>TRBV6-2/TRBV6-3|TRBD2|-|TRBJ2-7
TGTGCCAGCAGTTACGGTCGGCTAGCGGGAGGGCCTGACGAGCAGTACTTC
CASSYGRLAGGPDEQYF
>TRBV5-1|TRBD1|-|TRBJ2-1
TGCGCCAGCAGCCCAGGGGGCACGTACAATGAGCAGTTCTTC
CASSPGGTYNEQFF
>TRBV11-2|-|-|TRBJ2-2
TGTGCCAGCACTCGGACTAGGGGGATCGGGGAGCTGTTTTTT
CASTRTRGIGELFF
>TRBV27|TRBD2|-|TRBJ2-1
TGTGCCACCAAGACTAGCGGGATAAATGAGCAGTTCTTC
CATKTSGINEQFF
>TRBV28|TRBD1|-|TRBJ2-7
TGTGCCAGCAAAACCGCCGGGACAGGGACCTACGAGCAGTACTTC
CASKTAGTGTYEQYF
>TRBV11-2|TRBD1|-|TRBJ2-3
TGTGCCAGCAGCTTAGGGGGGGACAGGGTTTATTTT
CASSLGGDRVYF
>TRBV11-2|-|-|TRBJ2-3
TGTGCCAGCAGCTCGCAACTAGAGGTTGGGGCAGATACGCAGTATTTT
CASSSQLEVGADTQYF
>TRBV7-2|-|-|TRBJ1-1
TGTGCCAGCAGTTCTAACTGGAACACTGAAGCTTTCTTT
CASSSNWNTEAFF
>TRBV4-1|-|-|TRBJ2-1
TGCGCCAGCAGCCATCCCCGACAGGTAGCCTACAATGAGCAGTTCTTC
CASSHPRQVAYNEQFF